This paragraph reports one T cell receptor (beta chain). Antigen: not known. Repertoires were generated with immunoSEQ multiplex PCR, while TCRdb's copy carries only in-frame clones and drops some. This sample carries more than 85,000 clones, approximately 87% of them seen once, and the ten largest clones take 2.5% to 3%. The sample belongs to a study of glioma-infiltrating T cells after dendritic cell vaccination. Whole-study context: At biweekly intervals, patients got three intradermal dendritic cell vaccine injections.

V gave up 0 bases and J gave up 1 base, with 7 bases separating them. The CDR3 runs to 15 residues. Germline V gives CDR1 LNHDA, CDR2 SQIVND (reference sequence). Findings and limits, study-wide: Longer survival after dendritic cell vaccination followed higher pretreatment TIL content.

Selection required adequate fresh-frozen tumor tissue plus more than two years' survival data. The chain carries TRBV19 and TRBJ1-5; D call uncertain. The sequence derives from a human donor with glioblastoma. This material consisted of blood, taken before dendritic cell vaccination. CDR3 in amino acids: CASSIDTPSNQPQHF. The CDR3 coding sequence is TGTGCCAGTAGTATAGATACACCAAGCAATCAGCCCCAGCATTTT.